A selection of T cell receptor beta chains follows, all from one sample in a study of blood T cell repertoires in COVID-19. Sequencing was performed with immunoSEQ multiplex PCR; in TCRdb, only in-frame clones are kept and a portion is missing. The sample has about 150,000 clones; roughly 80% are singletons. The sample taken for sequencing was PBMCs or T cells enriched from blood (not recorded which). The receptors originated from a woman aged 40 to 50 who had recovered from COVID-19. Both conserved end residues are part of each CDR3. A D gene is named only where the DNA matches it firmly.

>TRBJ1-1|TRBV2|TRBD1
CASTFTGGGRAFF
>TRBJ1-2|TRBV5-4|NA
CASSFGGPNYGYTF
>TRBJ1-5|TRBV19|TRBD1
CASSAVLTGEPQHF
>TRBJ1-1|TRBV20-1|NA
CSVTANTEAFF
>TRBJ1-4|TRBV27|NA
CASSPSGTFNEKLFF
>TRBJ1-1|TRBV15|TRBD1
CATSRSTGRTEAFF
>TRBJ2-7|TRBV2|TRBD1
CASSDRDRTSYEQYF
>TRBJ1-2|TRBV5-6|TRBD1
CASSPRQGKGYGYTF
>TRBJ2-2|TRBV4-1|NA
CASRGFAADTGELFF
>TRBJ2-6|TRBV19|TRBD1
CASTPFFGQASSGANVLTF
>TRBJ1-1|TRBV6-5|NA
CASRINYEAFF
>TRBJ1-1|TRBV10-3|TRBD1
CAISSGQINTEAFF
>TRBJ2-4|TRBV13|NA
CASSLERASLAKNIQYF
>TRBJ1-1|TRBV6-5|NA
CASSSSGDTEAFF
>TRBJ1-2|TRBV18|TRBD1
CASSPTGTAYGYTF
>TRBJ1-2|TRBV21-1|NA
CASSKGAPQVMNGYTF
>TRBJ2-1|TRBV11-3|TRBD2
CASSSGGLAGYNEQFF
>TRBJ2-7|TRBV5-1|NA
CASSPGMGIYEQYF
>TRBJ2-3|TRBV7-6|TRBD2
CASSLVAGASTDTQYF
>TRBJ2-5|TRBV5-6|NA
CASSLPGLGETQYF
>TRBJ2-1|TRBV21-1|NA
CASSPGNRAWDEQFF
>TRBJ2-1|TRBV27|NA
CASSPTPTSFTYNEQFF
>TRBJ1-1|TRBV5-1|NA
CASSLGAYKNTEAFF
>TRBJ2-1|TRBV27|NA
CASSFSGDNNEQFF
>TRBJ1-2|TRBV28|NA
CASSSLYGYTF
>TRBJ1-6|TRBV27|TRBD1
CASSGQDNSPLHF
>TRBJ2-3|TRBV30|NA
CAWDSGASTDTQYF
>TRBJ2-1|TRBV3-1/TRBV3-2|TRBD2
CASSQVAGGPDEQFF
>TRBJ2-1|TRBV7-9|TRBD2
CASSFRDYRSSYNEQFF
>TRBJ2-7|TRBV2|NA
CASSETVYYEQYF
>TRBJ2-1|TRBV4-1|NA
CASSQTGGSSYNEQFF
>TRBJ1-5|TRBV9|TRBD1
CASTEGAGNQPQHF
>TRBJ1-1|TRBV15|NA
CATSRDTGSYTEAFF
>TRBJ1-4|TRBV13|TRBD1
CASSLRGTGLEKLFF
>TRBJ1-2|TRBV14|NA
CASSQDQGNYGYTF
>TRBJ2-1|TRBV6-5|TRBD2
CASSYSLAAVYNEQFF
>TRBJ2-7|TRBV5-1|TRBD1
CASSLGTQGDEQYF
>TRBJ1-2|TRBV19|NA
CASSQGNRNTGYTF
>TRBJ2-7|TRBV4-1|NA
CASSQNDRSYEQYF
>TRBJ1-1|TRBV4-1|NA
CASSQVAGSGTEAFF
>TRBJ1-1|TRBV6-5|TRBD1
CASSWDREADTEAFF
>TRBJ1-6|TRBV4-1|TRBD1
CASSQESRGDNSPLHF
>TRBJ2-7|TRBV4-1|TRBD2
CASSQAAGGTYEQYF
>TRBJ1-1|TRBV11-1|NA
CASSSDIGNTEAFF
>TRBJ1-3|TRBV6-1|NA
CASSEWAVDSGNTIYF